These 28 T cell receptor beta chains were all obtained from the same sample, sequenced in a study of HIV-infected patients and healthy controls. Alpha and beta constant-region primers primed reverse transcription of around 550 ng RNA. Separate chain-specific third strand synthesis with multiplexing indices produced the alpha and beta libraries. TCRdb processed the 5' RACE reads anew with MiXCR; each CDR3 protein has one entry. The sample lists about 14,000 distinct CDR3 sequences; roughly 12% were seen once. Roughly three months, about 14 weeks, into antiretroviral therapy, follow-up blood was collected. Whole blood was used without fractionation, so all unsorted peripheral T cells were included. The input for sequencing was blood, taken during antiretroviral therapy. The receptors come from an adult with HIV infection. The donor label of this sample is uncertain.

This clonotype turned up a few times. The gene calls are TRBV20-1 and TRBJ2-1; 16 bases are a match to TRBD2. Trimming cost V 3 bases and J 9 bases; bases outside gene matches: 5. CDR1 and CDR2 (germline): DFQATT, SNEGSKA (reference sequence). The CDR3 consists of 15 residues. In DNA form, the CDR3 reads TGCAGTGCTAGGGGACTAGCGGGAGGGCGTGGTGAGCAGTTCTTC. As protein: CSARGLAGGRGEQFF.

This clonotype was counted ten times or more. V usage is TRBV28 and J usage is TRBJ1-5, with D tentatively TRBD1 (5 bases). Germline lookup yields CDR1 MDHEN and CDR2 SYDVKM. The CDR3 is made up of 15 amino acids. Trimming stripped 7 bases from V and 3 bases from J, with 16 bases between. The CDR3 sequence: CASTDSDSFNQPQHF. The CDR3 nucleotides are TGTGCCAGCACCGACTCCGACAGTTTCAATCAGCCCCAGCATTTT.

This clonotype has only a few counts. The chain is built from TRBV19 and TRBJ1-4, with TRBD1 matching 7 bases. The CDR3 contains 15 residues. J gave up 5 bases and V 6 bases, and 9 bases lay outside the gene matches. Germline CDR1 and CDR2: LNHDA and SQIVND (reference sequence). The CDR3 is CASSSTGEFNEKLFF. Written as DNA, the CDR3 is TGTGCCAGTAGCAGCACAGGGGAGTTCAATGAAAAACTGTTTTTT. Looking up the rest from reference TRBV19 and TRBJ1-4 gives the full variable domain: DGGITQSPKYLFRKEGQNVTLSCEQNLNHDAMYWYRQDPGQGLRLIYYSQIVNDFQKGDIAEGYSVSREKKESFPLTVTSAQKNPTAFYLCASSSTGEFNEKLFFGSGTQLSVL.

This clonotype showed up many times. The chain is built from TRBV24-1 and TRBJ2-2, with D possibly being TRBD2 (6 bases). From germline, CDR1 is KGHDR and CDR2 SFDVKD. The V end lost 10 bases, the J end lost 0 bases, and 14 bases lay between the germline ends. This CDR3 spans 15 amino acids. The CDR3, as DNA: TGTGCCACTGGGGACTGGAAAACGAACACCGGGGAGCTGTTTTTT. This sequence encodes CATGDWKTNTGELFF.

As to this clonotype: With a much larger clone just one base away, this may be a read error. This CDR3 reads CASSPGQGGTGELFF. The CDR3 DNA follows: TGTGCCAGCAGCCCTGGACAGGGTGGGACCGGGGAGCTGTTTTTT. The chain recombines TRBV3-1 with TRBJ2-2; 8 bases fit TRBD1. The ends lost 4 bases at V and 5 bases at J; junction bases unmatched: 6. This CDR3 is built from 15 residues. The germline gives CDR1 LGHDT, CDR2 YNNKEL (reference sequence). Based on the CDR3 plus reference TRBV3-1 and TRBJ2-2, the full variable domain is DTAVSQTPKYLVTQMGNDKSIKCEQNLGHDTMYWYKQDSKKFLKIMFSYNNKELIINETVPNRFSPKSPDKAHLNLHINSLELGDSAVYFCASSPGQGGTGELFFGEGSRLTVL.

This clonotype was counted at least ten times. The J gene is TRBJ2-1, the V gene TRBV24-1; 13 bases fit TRBD2. Germline loops: CDR1 KGHDR, CDR2 SFDVKD. Trimming removed 7 bases from V and 8 bases from J; junction bases left unmatched: 7. The CDR3 length is 15 residues. CDR3: CATSPGLAGVHEQFF. The CDR3 DNA follows: TGTGCCACCAGCCCCGGACTAGCGGGGGTCCATGAGCAGTTCTTC.

This clonotype was counted ten times or more. The CDR3 DNA reads TGTGCCAGCAAAAGGGACAGGGAAGGCACAGATACGCAGTATTTT. It encodes CASKRDREGTDTQYF. The gene calls are TRBV2 and TRBJ2-3; TRBD1 aligns across 9 bases. The CDR3 has 15 residues. Trimming took 7 bases from V and 1 from J; bases not matched to a gene: 6. Germline CDR1 and CDR2: SNHLY and FYNNEI. Variable domain in full (rest from reference TRBV2 and TRBJ2-3): EPEVTQTPSHQVTQMGQEVILRCVPISNHLYFYWYRQILGQKVEFLVSFYNNEISEKSEIFDDQFSVERPDGSNFTLKIRSTKLEDSAMYFCASKRDREGTDTQYFGPGTRLTVL.

The chain carries TRBV14 and TRBJ2-7, with TRBD2 matching over 8 bases. V shed 8 bases, J shed 5 bases, and the junction held 11 bases outside the gene matches. CDR3 length: 14 residues. The V gene's germline CDR1 is SGHDN and CDR2 FVKESK. The DNA for the CDR3 is TGTGCCAGCGCCCTGGGGACTAGTACTCACGAGCAGTACTTC. It yields the protein CASALGTSTHEQYF.

This clonotype was seen repeatedly, ten times or more. The V and J genes are TRBV7-2 and TRBJ2-3, with D perhaps TRBD1 (5 bases). Germline V gene lookup returns CDR1 SGHTA and CDR2 FQGNSA. Trimming removed 2 bases from V and 5 bases from J, with 8 bases in between. CDR3 length: 13 amino acids. The CDR3 spells CASSLWTKDTQYF. As DNA, the CDR3 is TGTGCCAGCAGCTTATGGACAAAAGATACGCAGTATTTT.

This clonotype was detected ten times or more. The chain employs TRBV6-5 and TRBJ1-2; D ambiguous. With 0 bases removed from V and 2 bases from J, the gap between germline ends came to 7 bases. Germline V gene sequence: CDR1 MNHEY, CDR2 SVGAGI. This CDR3 comprises 14 residues. The CDR3 DNA sequence: TGTGCCAGCAGTTACTCGAACAGAAACTATGGCTACACCTTC. Its translation: CASSYSNRNYGYTF.

This clonotype was counted many times. V usage is TRBV4-1 and J usage is TRBJ1-5, with D hard to call. This CDR3 contains 13 residues. Trimming pared 0 bases from V and 5 bases from J, leaving 5 bases between. Germline-derived CDR1 and CDR2 are MGHRA and YSYEKL. The CDR3 DNA sequence: TGCGCCAGCAGCCAAGATTCGGATCAGCCCCAGCATTTT. Its translation: CASSQDSDQPQHF.

This clonotype is medium-sized in the sample. The rearrangement joins TRBV28 to TRBJ1-3; possible D gene TRBD1, 6 bases. Germline assignment: CDR1 MDHEN and CDR2 SYDVKM. The CDR3 is made up of 17 amino acids. The V end was cut by 5 bases, the J end by 1 base, with 18 bases between. CDR3: CASSLGGHRLSGNTIYF. CDR3 DNA: TGTGCCAGCAGTCTAGGGGGACACAGACTTTCTGGAAACACCATATATTTT. The full variable domain, completed using reference TRBV28 and TRBJ1-3, is DVKVTQSSRYLVKRTGEKVFLECVQDMDHENMFWYRQDPGLGLRLIYFSYDVKMKEKGDIPEGYSVSREKKERFSLILESASTNQTSMYLCASSLGGHRLSGNTIYFGEGSWLTVV.

This clonotype was picked up many times. The chain links TRBV12-3 or TRBV12-4 to TRBJ2-3; D may be TRBD2 (6 bases). This CDR3 has 16 amino acids. V lost 2 bases, J lost 2 bases, and 14 bases lay in between. In DNA form, the CDR3 reads TGTGCCAGCAGTTTACTTGGAGGAGGGGTCACAGATACGCAGTATTTT. Its translation is CASSLLGGGVTDTQYF.

In its sample, this clonotype was seen many times. The chain joins TRBV5-4 to TRBJ2-2, with D unresolved. CDR3 length: 16 residues. Germline V gene lookup returns CDR1 SGHNT and CDR2 YYREEE (reference sequence). The V gene lost 2 bases and the J gene lost 0 bases, with 11 bases spanning the gap. Written as DNA, the CDR3 is TGTGCCAGCAGCTTTTCTTTCGGGCCGAACACCGGGGAGCTGTTTTTT. Amino acid sequence: CASSFSFGPNTGELFF.

This clonotype came up many times. This chain links TRBV15 with TRBJ2-7; possibly TRBD1 for D (6 bases). Germline CDR1 and CDR2: LNHNV and YYDKDF (reference sequence). The CDR3 spans 16 residues. Trimming stripped 0 bases from V and 3 bases from J, with 15 bases between. This CDR3 reads CATSRDRGQSHYEQYF. Written as DNA, the CDR3 is TGTGCCACCAGCAGAGATCGAGGACAGTCCCACTACGAGCAGTACTTC.

This clonotype was observed many times. V is TRBV5-1 and J is TRBJ2-5; D is possibly TRBD1 or TRBD2 (5 bases each). This CDR3 is built from 14 residues. Deletions cut 4 bases from V and 1 base from J, with 11 bases between. Germline-derived CDR1 and CDR2 are SGHRS and YFSETQ. The chain's CDR3 is CASSRGDSQETQYF. The CDR3 nucleotides are TGCGCCAGCAGCCGGGGAGACAGCCAAGAGACCCAGTACTTC.

A few counts support this clonotype. CDR3 nucleotides: TGCAGTGCTAATCAGGGCCTAAGGGACAATGAGCAGTTCTTC. Translated, it gives CSANQGLRDNEQFF. The chain links TRBV20-1 to TRBJ2-1; D may be TRBD1 (5 bases). Germline V gene lookup returns CDR1 DFQATT and CDR2 SNEGSKA (reference sequence). Trimming pared 4 bases from V and 5 bases from J, leaving 15 bases between. The CDR3 contains 14 residues.

Ten or more counts support this clonotype. This chain connects TRBV2 to TRBJ2-2; TRBD2 might be the D (6 bases). This CDR3 contains 14 residues. Germline V gene lookup returns CDR1 SNHLY and CDR2 FYNNEI. Trimming removed 7 bases at V and 3 bases at J, with 12 bases between. CDR3 sequence reads: CASIPGTDTGELFF. The CDR3 nucleotides read TGTGCCAGCATTCCCGGGACTGACACCGGGGAGCTGTTTTTT.

This clonotype was picked up a small number of times. The CDR3 is CASSNAGLTDTQYF. The CDR3 DNA follows: TGTGCCAGCAGCAATGCGGGACTCACAGATACGCAGTATTTT. V gene TRBV7-2 combines with J gene TRBJ2-3; tentative D call: TRBD2 (6 bases). CDR1 and CDR2 (germline): SGHTA, FQGNSA. This CDR3 region has 14 residues. The V end lost 5 bases, the J end lost 2 bases, and 11 bases lay between the germline ends.

This chain uses TRBV5-5 with TRBJ2-1, with D unclear. V was trimmed by 5 bases and J by 0 bases, leaving 12 bases between them. The CDR3 runs 15 residues. Germline V gene lookup returns CDR1 SGHKS and CDR2 YYEKEE (reference sequence). This CDR3 reads CASRLDPGSYNEQFF. The CDR3 coding sequence is TGTGCCAGCAGACTTGACCCCGGCTCCTACAATGAGCAGTTCTTC. The full variable domain, completed using reference TRBV5-5 and TRBJ2-1, is DAGVTQSPTHLIKTRGQQVTLRCSPISGHKSVSWYQQVLGQGPQFIFQYYEKEERGRGNFPDRFSARQFPNYSSELNVNALLLGDSALYLCASRLDPGSYNEQFFGPGTRLTVL.

At least ten counts were recorded for this clonotype. The chain employs TRBV7-9 and TRBJ2-3, with D possibly being TRBD1 or TRBD2 (5 bases each). The CDR3 runs 16 residues. CDR1 is SEHNR and CDR2 is FQNEAQ in the germline V gene (reference sequence). The V and J ends lost 5 bases and 9 bases respectively, with 24 bases between them. This CDR3 reads CASSPRAGPTWGTQYF. In nucleotides, the CDR3 is TGTGCCAGCAGCCCCCGGGCAGGGCCCACCTGGGGGACGCAGTATTTT.

The J gene is TRBJ1-2, the V gene TRBV3-1, with D tentatively TRBD1 (5 bases). Germline V CDR1 and CDR2: LGHDT, YNNKEL (reference sequence). Trimming stripped 4 bases from V and 4 bases from J, with 16 bases between. This CDR3 spans 15 amino acids. The CDR3 reads CASSPGQTDSYGYTF. CDR3 bases: TGTGCCAGCAGCCCAGGACAAACCGACTCCTATGGCTACACCTTC.

This clonotype was detected a few times. V and J are TRBV4-2 and TRBJ2-1, with 11 bases fitting TRBD2. This CDR3 has 16 amino acids. Germline values: CDR1 LGHNA, CDR2 YNFKEQ. J was trimmed by 8 bases and V by 1 base; bases with no gene match: 7. The CDR3 reads CASSQVSLAGGYEQFF. Written as DNA, the CDR3 is TGTGCCAGCAGCCAAGTTTCCCTAGCGGGAGGCTATGAGCAGTTCTTC.

This clonotype appeared a few times. The chain couples TRBV6-2 or TRBV6-3 to TRBJ1-1; D remains unclear. Trimming took off 2 bases at V and 0 bases at J, with 7 bases between the two ends. CDR3 length: 14 residues. CDR1 is MNHEY and CDR2 is SVGEGT in the germline V gene. The CDR3 loop reads CASSYMWMNTEAFF. The CDR3 DNA is TGTGCCAGCAGTTACATGTGGATGAACACTGAAGCTTTCTTT.

This clonotype was detected many times. V usage is TRBV12-3 or TRBV12-4 and J usage is TRBJ2-1; no clear D. Deletions cut 6 bases from V and 4 bases from J, with 10 bases between. CDR3 length: 13 amino acids. The CDR3: CASSLPGYNEQFF. In DNA, the CDR3 is TGTGCCAGCAGCCTCCCCGGGTACAATGAGCAGTTCTTC.

This clonotype showed up just a few times. This sequence joins TRBV29-1 and TRBJ2-4, with D possibly matching TRBD1 (6 bases). CDR1 and CDR2 (germline): SQVTM, ANQGSEA. The CDR3 extends over 13 amino acids. The V and J ends lost 2 bases and 7 bases respectively, with 12 bases between them. The CDR3 region is CSVEYQGHNIQYF. Here the CDR3 DNA reads TGCAGCGTTGAATACCAGGGACACAACATTCAGTACTTC. Full variable domain (remainder filled in from reference TRBV29-1 and TRBJ2-4): SAVISQKPSRDICQRGTSLTIQCQVDSQVTMMFWYRQQPGQSLTLIATANQGSEATYESGFVIDKFPISRPNLTFSTLTVSNMSPEDSSIYLCSVEYQGHNIQYFGAGTRLSVL.

This clonotype has ten or more counts. V gene TRBV6-5 combines with J gene TRBJ2-2; TRBD1 aligns across 9 bases. The CDR3 loop spans 14 amino acids. Losses at the gene ends were 6 bases for V and 3 bases for J; bases not matched to a gene: 2. Germline V gene sequence: CDR1 MNHEY, CDR2 SVGAGI. The CDR3: CASRRDRDTGELFF. CDR3 sequence (DNA): TGTGCCAGCAGACGGGACAGGGACACCGGGGAGCTGTTTTTT.

V gene TRBV6-5 combines with J gene TRBJ2-3, with 9 positions matching TRBD2. The CDR3 sequence is 18 residues long. V was pared by 6 bases and J by 3 bases, with 16 bases of the junction left unmatched. CDR1 and CDR2 (germline): MNHEY, SVGAGI. As DNA, the CDR3 is TGTGCCAGCAGCCCCTGGATTCGGATAGCGGGAGATACAGATACGCAGTATTTT. Translating it yields CASSPWIRIAGDTDTQYF.